A selection of T cell receptor beta chains follows, all from one sample in a study of shared clonotypes between healthy human individuals. Clones were sequenced by immunoSEQ multiplex PCR, and TCRdb holds only the in-frame ones, with some missing. The sample lists 800,000 or so clones; 90% to 98% were seen once. Specimen: naive CD8+ T cells sorted from blood. These receptor sequences come from a man in his thirties or forties in good health. CDR3s include the opening cysteine and the closing phenylalanine or tryptophan. D genes are given only for firm matches. Size values are once, few and many counts, or a class for expanded clones, and some rows have none.

13 | NA | NA | TRBJ2-7 | TRBV5-1 | TGCGCCAGCAGCGGAGGGAAGATCGACGAGCAGTACTTC | CASSGGKIDEQYF
15 | TRBD2 | NA | TRBJ2-1 | TRBV9 | TGTGCCAGCAATCTAGCGGGCCTCTCCTACAATGAGCAGTTCTTC | CASNLAGLSYNEQFF
14 | NA | NA | TRBJ1-2 | TRBV28 | TGTGCCAGCAGTGCAACAGGGTTGGACTATGGCTACACCTTC | CASSATGLDYGYTF
15 | TRBD1 | NA | TRBJ2-3 | TRBV7-9 | TGTGCCAGCAGCCCCGGACAGGGAAACACAGATACGCAGTATTTT | CASSPGQGNTDTQYF
14 | NA | NA | TRBJ2-5 | TRBV7-9 | TGTGCCAGCAGACCGACAGTTACGGGGGAGACCCAGTACTTC | CASRPTVTGETQYF
17 | NA | NA | TRBJ2-7 | TRBV7-2 | TGTGCCAGCAGCTTACTCCGTCTTCAGGGCGATCTCTACGAGCAGTACTTC | CASSLLRLQGDLYEQYF
14 | NA | NA | TRBJ2-7 | TRBV27 | TGTGCCAGCAGCTTGGGGGCTAGTCACTACGAGCAGTACTTC | CASSLGASHYEQYF
14 | NA | NA | TRBJ1-3 | TRBV28 | TGTGCCAGCAGCCCGATGAGTTCTGGAAACACCATACATTTT | CASSPMSSGNTIHF
16 | TRBD2 | NA | TRBJ2-7 | TRBV13 | TGTGCCAGCAGCACAACCCTAGCGGGAGGGCCCCTCGAGCAGTACTTC | CASSTTLAGGPLEQYF
14 | NA | NA | TRBJ2-5 | TRBV9 | TGTGCCAGCAGCCCGAGCGGGCGTGGAGAGACCCAGTACTTC | CASSPSGRGETQYF
13 | NA | once | TRBJ1-4 | TRBV7-9 | TGTGCCAGCAGAGACCCCTGGAGCGAAGAGGAATTTTTT | CASRDPWSEEEFF
15 | NA | NA | TRBJ1-5 | TRBV5-1 | TGCGCCAGCAGCCGGGGCGACAAAAGCAATCAGCCCCAGCATTTT | CASSRGDKSNQPQHF
12 | NA | NA | TRBJ2-1 | TRBV7-9 | TGTGCCAGCAGAGGGACTGTGAAGGAGCAGTTCTTC | CASRGTVKEQFF
15 | TRBD1 | NA | TRBJ1-4 | TRBV9 | TGTGCCAGCAGCACGGGACAGGGTCCTAATGAAAAACTGTTTTTT | CASSTGQGPNEKLFF
16 | TRBD2 | NA | TRBJ2-1 | TRBV29-1 | TGCAGCGTTACGCCCCAAGGACTAGCGGGAAACAATGAGCAGTTCTTC | CSVTPQGLAGNNEQFF